This T cell receptor beta chain derives from a study of T cells in tuberculosis. Study-wide points: Active tuberculosis cases were adults; controls were adolescents.

Adolescents were screened for latent TB by skin test and IGRA. Each donor contributed about 110,000 T cells on average, unsorted. Trimming removed 1 base from V and 6 bases from J, with 4 bases in between. The germline gives CDR1 SGHTA, CDR2 FQGTGA. The CDR3 spans 11 residues. Details on this clone: The antigen is undetermined.

Libraries were prepared by immunoSEQ multiplex PCR; TCRdb keeps only in-frame clonotypes and omits some of them. The sample yields roughly 32,000 clones, nearly 97% seen once. Sample: PBMCs. The clonotype originates from a donor aged 5 to 30 with latent tuberculosis or without tuberculosis infection. V and J are TRBV7-3 and TRBJ2-7, with D unclear. CDR3 sequence reads: CASSLNCEQYF. In nucleotides, the CDR3 is TGTGCCAGCAGCTTAAACTGCGAGCAGTACTTC.